This is a list of T cell receptor beta chains from one sample in a study of blood T cell repertoires in COVID-19. Clones were sequenced by immunoSEQ multiplex PCR, and TCRdb holds only the in-frame ones, with some missing. The sample carries fewer than 35,000 clones, nearly 90% recorded once. The specimen sequenced was peripheral blood. Every receptor here comes from a man at least 80 years old with acute or convalescent COVID-19. Each CDR3 is given with its conserved first and last residue. The order of the fields is clone size, V gene, J gene, CDR3 protein. Some rows have no size entry. The others give once, few or many, or a class for an expanded clone.

clone size: -; V gene: TRBV2; J gene: TRBJ2-2; CDR3 protein: CASSPSLAGLGNTGELFF
clone size: -; V gene: TRBV7-2; J gene: TRBJ1-1; CDR3 protein: CASEIGANTEAFF
clone size: -; V gene: TRBV19; J gene: TRBJ1-1; CDR3 protein: CASSLLRTGRGNTEAFF
clone size: -; V gene: TRBV7-2; J gene: TRBJ2-3; CDR3 protein: CASSLPHMNTQYF
clone size: -; V gene: TRBV9; J gene: TRBJ2-3; CDR3 protein: CASSVEGGPATDTQYF
clone size: -; V gene: TRBV3-1/TRBV3-2; J gene: TRBJ2-2; CDR3 protein: CASSQGSSGGNGELFF
clone size: -; V gene: TRBV5-8; J gene: TRBJ2-3; CDR3 protein: CASSLARRNTDTQYF
clone size: -; V gene: TRBV3-1/TRBV3-2; J gene: TRBJ2-7; CDR3 protein: CASSHTGGLYEQYF
clone size: once; V gene: TRBV28; J gene: TRBJ2-5; CDR3 protein: CASSQLSETQYF
clone size: -; V gene: TRBV6-5; J gene: TRBJ2-7; CDR3 protein: CASKTGNTYEQYF
clone size: -; V gene: TRBV11-3; J gene: TRBJ2-1; CDR3 protein: CASSLRQVAYNEQFF
clone size: few; V gene: TRBV28; J gene: TRBJ2-5; CDR3 protein: CASRGLAGGHQETQYF
clone size: -; V gene: TRBV30; J gene: TRBJ2-3; CDR3 protein: CAYRGGGSTRGATDTQYF
clone size: -; V gene: TRBV11-2; J gene: TRBJ1-1; CDR3 protein: CASSLVLGQGSKRTEAFF
clone size: -; V gene: TRBV18; J gene: TRBJ1-1; CDR3 protein: CASSLRASEAFF
clone size: -; V gene: TRBV11-2; J gene: TRBJ2-2; CDR3 protein: CASSPGAWDRNTGELFF
clone size: -; V gene: TRBV27; J gene: TRBJ2-3; CDR3 protein: CASSLSWGRTDTQYF
clone size: -; V gene: TRBV18; J gene: TRBJ1-2; CDR3 protein: CASSQDAPGGGYTF
clone size: -; V gene: TRBV29-1; J gene: TRBJ2-3; CDR3 protein: CSERRSGDTQYF
clone size: -; V gene: TRBV19; J gene: TRBJ1-1; CDR3 protein: CASSDSMNTEAFF
clone size: -; V gene: TRBV24-1; J gene: TRBJ2-1; CDR3 protein: CATSIAGARYNEQFF
clone size: -; V gene: TRBV2; J gene: TRBJ1-4; CDR3 protein: CASRDTRSNEKLFF
clone size: -; V gene: TRBV7-8; J gene: TRBJ2-3; CDR3 protein: CASSLGLAGSRTDTQYF
clone size: -; V gene: TRBV3-1/TRBV3-2; J gene: TRBJ1-5; CDR3 protein: CASSQEGKGFGQPQHF
clone size: -; V gene: TRBV6-6; J gene: TRBJ1-5; CDR3 protein: CASSQRGRGGNQPQHF
clone size: -; V gene: TRBV19; J gene: TRBJ1-5; CDR3 protein: CASSIGRDSYSNQPQHF
clone size: -; V gene: TRBV5-1; J gene: TRBJ1-2; CDR3 protein: CASSAGQGKGGYTF
clone size: -; V gene: TRBV28; J gene: TRBJ2-1; CDR3 protein: CASSLPGRAYNEQFF
clone size: -; V gene: TRBV6-2/TRBV6-3; J gene: TRBJ2-2; CDR3 protein: CASSFSDHRTGELFF
clone size: -; V gene: TRBV3-1/TRBV3-2; J gene: TRBJ2-3; CDR3 protein: CASSLGLAGGPRRTDTQYF
clone size: -; V gene: TRBV11-2; J gene: TRBJ2-1; CDR3 protein: CASSFVGGSSYNEQFF
clone size: -; V gene: TRBV28; J gene: TRBJ1-4; CDR3 protein: CASFSRFTNEKLFF
clone size: -; V gene: TRBV10-3; J gene: TRBJ2-1; CDR3 protein: CAISAVGTSGRGSYNEQFF
clone size: -; V gene: TRBV2; J gene: TRBJ1-2; CDR3 protein: CASSETSPFGGYTF
clone size: once; V gene: TRBV24-1; J gene: TRBJ1-1; CDR3 protein: CATSDYTGTEAFF
clone size: -; V gene: TRBV18; J gene: TRBJ2-2; CDR3 protein: CASSPSLAGVGAGELFF
clone size: -; V gene: TRBV5-1; J gene: TRBJ2-2; CDR3 protein: CASSSISLAGGETGELFF
clone size: -; V gene: TRBV15; J gene: TRBJ2-2; CDR3 protein: CATSRAGGQGPGELFF
clone size: -; V gene: TRBV5-4; J gene: TRBJ1-1; CDR3 protein: CASSAGGDSSSTFF
clone size: few; V gene: TRBV10-3; J gene: TRBJ2-3; CDR3 protein: CAIRREVEADTQYF